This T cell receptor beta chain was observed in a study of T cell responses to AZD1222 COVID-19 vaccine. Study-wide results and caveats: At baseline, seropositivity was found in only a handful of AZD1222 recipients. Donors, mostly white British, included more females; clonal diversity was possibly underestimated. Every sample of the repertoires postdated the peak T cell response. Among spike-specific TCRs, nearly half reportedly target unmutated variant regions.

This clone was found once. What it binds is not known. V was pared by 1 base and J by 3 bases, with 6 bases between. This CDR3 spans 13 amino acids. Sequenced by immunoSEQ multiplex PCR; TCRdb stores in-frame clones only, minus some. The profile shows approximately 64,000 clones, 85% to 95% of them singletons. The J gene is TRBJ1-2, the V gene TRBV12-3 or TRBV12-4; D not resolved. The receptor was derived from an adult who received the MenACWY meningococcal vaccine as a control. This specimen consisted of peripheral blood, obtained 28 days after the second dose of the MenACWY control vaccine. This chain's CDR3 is CASSLEGYYGYTF. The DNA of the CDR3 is TGTGCCAGCAGTTTAGAGGGTTACTATGGCTACACCTTC.